This T cell receptor beta chain comes out of a study of T cell responses to AZD1222 COVID-19 vaccine. Method: immunoSEQ multiplex PCR; TCRdb's copy keeps in-frame clones and lacks some. There are around 200,000 clones in the sample; just under 95% occur only once, and 1% lies in the top ten. The V end lost 3 bases, the J end lost 0 bases, and 11 bases lay between the germline ends. The germline V gene has CDR1 MNHEY and CDR2 SVGEGT. The CDR3 consists of 15 residues. This material consisted of peripheral blood, taken 28 days after the second dose of the MenACWY control vaccine. The rearrangement joins TRBV6-2 or TRBV6-3 to TRBJ2-5; TRBD2 might be the D (5 bases). The TCR originated in an adult who received the MenACWY meningococcal vaccine as a control. The CDR3: CASSYTGINQETQYF. The CDR3 nucleotides are TGTGCCAGCAGTTATACGGGGATCAACCAAGAGACCCAGTACTTC.